Presented here are 23 T cell receptor beta chains from one specimen sequenced in a study of T cell responses to AZD1222 COVID-19 vaccine. TCRdb keeps only in-frame clones here, not all; method: immunoSEQ multiplex PCR. Of more than 90,000 clones listed, 80% to 90% are singletons. Here the sequenced sample was peripheral blood, taken 28 days after the second AZD1222 dose. The receptors originated from an adult who received the AZD1222 COVID-19 vaccine.

V usage is TRBV18 and J usage is TRBJ1-2; D gene unclear. The CDR3 is made up of 12 amino acids. V gave up 3 bases and J gave up 8 bases, with 10 bases separating them. Germline V gene sequence: CDR1 KGHSH, CDR2 LQKENI. The CDR3 DNA follows: TGTGCCAGCTCACCTCGTCAGGAAGGCTACACCTTC. Residues: CASSPRQEGYTF.

This clone has just one count. The chain combines TRBV30 with TRBJ1-1; no reliable D call. The CDR3 runs to 14 residues. Germline V CDR1 and CDR2: GTSNPN, SVGIG (reference sequence). Trimming stripped 3 bases from V and 3 bases from J, with 14 bases between. DNA for the CDR3: TGTGCCTGGAGCCGATTCATTTCGGACACTGAAGCTTTCTTT. Encoded protein: CAWSRFISDTEAFF.

The chain joins TRBV9 to TRBJ2-5; D perhaps matches TRBD2 (6 bases). The CDR3 contains 15 residues. The germline V and J ends were trimmed by 6 bases and 7 bases, with 22 bases remaining between them. Germline-derived CDR1 and CDR2 are SGDLS and YYNGEE. The CDR3 loop reads CASTQTGTAGGTQYF. The DNA of the CDR3 is TGTGCCAGCACCCAAACCGGGACTGCAGGAGGGACCCAGTACTTC.

This chain links TRBV28 with TRBJ2-7, with D uncertain. V lost 4 bases, J lost 6 bases, and 7 bases lay in between. This CDR3 has 11 amino acids. Germline values: CDR1 MDHEN, CDR2 SYDVKM. CDR3 residues: CASSSEGEQYF. CDR3 nucleotides: TGTGCCAGCAGTTCTGAAGGCGAGCAGTACTTC.

This rearrangement joins TRBV13 to TRBJ2-5, with a weak D call TRBD2 (5 bases). CDR3 length: 15 amino acids. V gave up 8 bases and J gave up 3 bases, with 19 bases separating them. Germline assignment: CDR1 PRHDT and CDR2 FYEKMQ (reference sequence). CDR3 in DNA: TGTGCCAGCTCTCAACGTATAGCGCTTGAAGAGACCCAGTACTTC. Its protein is CASSQRIALEETQYF. Using reference TRBV13 and TRBJ2-5 for the parts outside the CDR3, the full variable domain is AAGVIQSPRHLIKEKRETATLKCYPIPRHDTVYWYQQGPGQDPQFLISFYEKMQSDKGSIPDRFSAQQFSDYHSELNMSSLELGDSALYFCASSQRIALEETQYFGPGTRLLVL.

V and J are TRBV27 and TRBJ2-3, with 11 bases that match TRBD2. CDR3 length: 16 residues. The V gene's germline CDR1 is MNHEY and CDR2 SMNVEV (reference sequence). Trimming took 5 bases from V and 6 from J; bases not matched to a gene: 10. The CDR3 DNA is TGTGCCAGCAGTCCTTTAGCGGGAGGGGAATGGGATACGCAGTATTTT. It codes for CASSPLAGGEWDTQYF.

This chain uses TRBV7-9 with TRBJ2-3; 7 bases agree with TRBD1. J lost 2 bases, V lost 7 bases, and 3 bases had no gene match. CDR1 is SEHNR, CDR2 FQNEAQ, per germline (reference sequence). This CDR3 spans 13 amino acids. Here the CDR3 reads CASKGGFTDTQYF. The CDR3 bases are TGTGCCAGCAAAGGGGGCTTCACAGATACGCAGTATTTT.

J is TRBJ2-7 and V is TRBV12-2; TRBD1, the D gene given by the table, was not confirmed from the DNA. TRBV12-2 is shown as a pseudogene. This CDR3 has 14 amino acids. The CDR3: CASRVDRGGYEQYF. In DNA form, the CDR3 reads TGTGCAAGTCGCGTCGACAGGGGAGGTTACGAGCAGTACTTC.

The chain is built from TRBV7-2 and TRBJ2-7; 8 positions agree with TRBD1. V lost 5 bases and J lost 7; bases outside the gene matches: 13. Germline V gene lookup returns CDR1 SGHTA and CDR2 FQGNSA. This CDR3 has 15 residues. CDR3 nucleotide sequence: TGTGCCAGCAGCCCTTCCTCGGACAGGGCGGGGGAGCAGTACTTC. The encoded protein is CASSPSSDRAGEQYF. Using reference TRBV7-2 and TRBJ2-7 for the parts outside the CDR3, the full variable domain is GAGVSQSPSNKVTEKGKDVELRCDPISGHTALYWYRQSLGQGLEFLIYFQGNSAPDKSGLPSDRFSAERTGGSVSTLTIQRTQQEDSAVYLCASSPSSDRAGEQYFGPGTRLTVT.

The rearrangement uses TRBV11-3 and TRBJ2-1; tentative D call: TRBD2 (6 bases). CDR1 and CDR2 from the germline V gene are SGHNT and YENEEA. CDR3 length: 15 residues. V was clipped by 0 bases and J by 4 bases, with 10 bases between them. CDR3 DNA: TGTGCCAGCAGCTTAGAGCGGGGAGGTTACAATGAGCAGTTCTTC. Protein: CASSLERGGYNEQFF.

The genes are TRBV11-3 and TRBJ2-7, with D unclear. The CDR3 runs to 15 residues. The germline V and J ends were trimmed by 4 bases and 7 bases, with 20 bases remaining between them. Germline V CDR1 and CDR2: SGHNT, YENEEA. CDR3: CASSSWVDRSGEQYF. The DNA of the CDR3 is TGTGCCAGCAGCTCTTGGGTAGACCGATCCGGGGAGCAGTACTTC. Full variable domain (outside the CDR3, taken from reference TRBV11-3 and TRBJ2-7): EAGVVQSPRYKIIEKKQPVAFWCNPISGHNTLYWYLQNLGQGPELLIRYENEEAVDDSQLPKDRFSAERLKGVDSTLKIQPAELGDSAVYLCASSSWVDRSGEQYFGPGTRLTVT.

The rearrangement links TRBV5-1 to TRBJ2-7; 8 nucleotides align to TRBD1. The CDR3 covers 16 residues. Germline V gene data show CDR1 as SGHRS and CDR2 as YFSETQ. V dropped 1 base and J dropped 0; count of bases not matched to a gene: 6. Here the CDR3 reads CASSLTQGARSYEQYF. For the CDR3, the DNA is TGCGCCAGCAGCTTGACCCAGGGGGCCCGCTCCTACGAGCAGTACTTC.

This rearrangement joins TRBV5-1 to TRBJ2-3, with 8 bases that match TRBD1. J gave up 4 bases and V 1 base, and 2 bases lay outside the gene matches. CDR3 length: 14 amino acids. Germline V gene lookup returns CDR1 SGHRS and CDR2 YFSETQ. The CDR3: CASSLTGGPDTQYF. CDR3 bases: TGCGCCAGCAGCTTGACAGGGGGGCCAGATACGCAGTATTTT.

The chain employs TRBV27 and TRBJ1-4, with D possibly matching TRBD1 (5 bases). With 3 bases removed from V and 7 bases from J, the gap between germline ends came to 15 bases. Per germline, CDR1 MNHEY and CDR2 SMNVEV (reference sequence). The CDR3 covers 15 residues. CDR3 coding DNA: TGTGCCAGCAGTTTTCAACAGAGGGGCATTGAAAAACTGTTTTTT. It yields the protein CASSFQQRGIEKLFF.

This chain joins TRBV5-1 and TRBJ2-7, with D possibly called TRBD1 or TRBD2 (5 bases each). Deletions cut 0 bases from V and 6 bases from J, with 10 bases between. CDR3 length: 13 amino acids. The germline V gene encodes CDR1 SGHRS and CDR2 YFSETQ. The CDR3 sequence: CASSLVGDSEQYF. Here the CDR3 DNA reads TGCGCCAGCAGCTTGGTGGGGGATAGCGAGCAGTACTTC.

The rearrangement links TRBV3-1 (or the pseudogene TRBV3-2) to TRBJ2-7; D not certain. V was clipped by 4 bases and J by 7 bases, with 11 bases between them. Germline CDR1 reads LGHDT; CDR2 reads YNNKEL (reference sequence). This CDR3 has 12 residues. The CDR3 loop is CASSPNYGEQYF. For the CDR3, the DNA is TGTGCCAGCAGCCCGAACTACGGGGAGCAGTACTTC.

The chain employs TRBV4-3 and TRBJ2-6, with D tentatively TRBD1 (6 bases). The CDR3 loop spans 14 amino acids. V lost 8 bases to trimming and J lost 2 bases, with 10 bases between them. Germline CDR1 and CDR2: LGHNA and YSLEER. This CDR3 is CASREGAGANVLTF. The CDR3 nucleotides are TGCGCCAGCCGTGAGGGGGCTGGGGCCAACGTCCTGACTTTC.

This clone was detected only once. This CDR3 is CATSGPGRNEQFF. The CDR3 region has the DNA TGTGCCACCAGTGGCCCGGGGCGGAATGAGCAGTTCTTC. The rearrangement joins TRBV24-1 to TRBJ2-1; D could derive from TRBD1 or TRBD2 (5 bases each). Germline V gives CDR1 KGHDR, CDR2 SFDVKD. The CDR3 is 13 amino acids. With 5 bases removed from V and 7 bases from J, the gap between germline ends came to 11 bases.

This chain links TRBV28 with TRBJ1-5; 7 bases agree with TRBD1. The CDR3 is 16 amino acids. V lost 8 bases to trimming and J lost 0 bases; unmatched junction nucleotides: 10. From germline, CDR1 is MDHEN and CDR2 SYDVKM. CDR3 coding DNA: TGTGCCAGCCGGTTTCAGGGGGTTAATAGCAATCAGCCCCAGCATTTT. Amino acids: CASRFQGVNSNQPQHF.

A note on this clone: One end of the junction varies from germline; a read error may be responsible. The rearrangement links TRBV7-7 to TRBJ2-7; no firm D call. The germline gives CDR1 SSHAT, CDR2 FNYEAQ (reference sequence). CDR3 length equals 12 residues. In DNA form, the CDR3 reads TGTGCTAGCAGCTTAATTGAAAACGAGCAGTACTTC. Translating gives CASSLIENEQYF.

This sequence joins TRBV10-3 and TRBJ2-4; D is perhaps TRBD1 or TRBD2 (6 bases each). This CDR3 has 14 amino acids. The V gene lost 3 bases and the J gene lost 2 bases, with 8 bases spanning the gap. The V gene's germline CDR1 is ENHRY and CDR2 SYGVKD. CDR3: CAISDGGPKNIQYF. DNA of the CDR3: TGTGCCATCAGTGACGGGGGCCCCAAAAACATTCAGTACTTC.

The chain employs TRBV7-2 and TRBJ2-1; D gene ambiguous. Trimming stripped 1 base from V and 9 bases from J, with 13 bases between. The CDR3 consists of 14 residues. Germline values: CDR1 SGHTA, CDR2 FQGNSA. The CDR3 region is CASSLGTLSGEQFF. The CDR3 DNA sequence: TGTGCCAGCAGCTTAGGGACCCTCTCTGGTGAGCAGTTCTTC.

V gene TRBV27 combines with J gene TRBJ2-7, with D possibly TRBD1 on 5 matching bases. Between the trimmed V and J ends, which lost 7 bases and 0 bases, there was a span of 22 bases. CDR3 length: 17 amino acids. CDR1 and CDR2 from the germline V gene are MNHEY and SMNVEV (reference sequence). The DNA for the CDR3 is TGTGCCAGCACTCCATTTTTTGTGGGGCAACCCTCCTACGAGCAGTACTTC. Amino acids: CASTPFFVGQPSYEQYF.